Below are 7 T cell receptor beta chains sequenced from a single sample in a study of OX40 agonist ivuxolimab in advanced cancers. Using immunoSEQ multiplex PCR, the repertoire was profiled, and TCRdb retains in-frame clones only, with some absent. The profile shows 60,000 to 100,000 clones, nearly 95% of them singletons. Material: CD4+ or CD8+ T cells sorted from blood, obtained in a trial of the OX40 agonist ivuxolimab. All receptors derive from an adult with an advanced solid tumor such as melanoma, head and neck, liver or kidney cancer.

The CDR3 region has the DNA TGTGCCAGCAGCTTGGTTGGGGGCCGCAGCACAGATACGCAGTATTTT. It yields the protein CASSLVGGRSTDTQYF. The gene calls are TRBV5-6 and TRBJ2-3; D possibly corresponds to TRBD1 (6 bases). The CDR3 loop spans 16 amino acids. Per germline, CDR1 SGHDT and CDR2 YYEEEE. V was trimmed by 0 bases and J by 0 bases, leaving 11 bases between them.

The chain recombines TRBV6-4 with TRBJ2-1, with TRBD2 matching over 7 bases. V was clipped by 0 bases and J by 1 base; unmatched bases: 0. In germline, CDR1 is MRHNA, CDR2 SNTAGT. CDR3 length: 15 residues. The CDR3 DNA reads as TGTGCCAGCAGTGACTCAGCGGGGTCCTACAATGAGCAGTTCTTC. Translated, it gives CASSDSAGSYNEQFF.

The chain uses TRBV6-6 and TRBJ1-3; TRBD1 is a possible D gene (5 bases). V was clipped by 0 bases and J by 0 bases, with 9 bases between them. Germline CDR1 reads MNHNY; CDR2 reads SVGAGI (reference sequence). This CDR3 has 16 amino acids. The CDR3 bases are TGTGCCAGCAGTTACTCGAGGGGTTACTCTGGAAACACCATATATTTT. Translating gives CASSYSRGYSGNTIYF.

This clone has only one observation. The chain links TRBV7-9 to TRBJ1-4; weak D call: TRBD1 (5 bases). The CDR3 runs to 14 residues. The V gene's germline CDR1 is SEHNR and CDR2 FQNEAQ (reference sequence). Between the trimmed V and J ends, which lost 2 bases and 3 bases, there was a span of 7 bases. The CDR3 protein is CASSLTGPNEKLFF. CDR3 sequence (DNA): TGTGCCAGCAGCTTAACAGGCCCTAATGAAAAACTGTTTTTT. Full variable domain (remainder filled in from reference TRBV7-9 and TRBJ1-4): DTGVSQNPRHKITKRGQNVTFRCDPISEHNRLYWYRQTLGQGPEFLTYFQNEAQLEKSRLLSDRFSAERPKGSFSTLEIQRTEQGDSAMYLCASSLTGPNEKLFFGSGTQLSVL.

V is TRBV29-1 and J is TRBJ2-5; 7 bases are shared with TRBD1. Germline CDR1 and CDR2: SQVTM and ANQGSEA. This CDR3 contains 13 residues. Trimming cost V 8 bases and J 3 bases; bases outside gene matches: 9. CDR3: CSSGTENKETQYF. The DNA for the CDR3 is TGCAGCTCCGGGACAGAAAATAAAGAGACCCAGTACTTC. Based on the CDR3 plus reference TRBV29-1 and TRBJ2-5, the full variable domain is SAVISQKPSRDICQRGTSLTIQCQVDSQVTMMFWYRQQPGQSLTLIATANQGSEATYESGFVIDKFPISRPNLTFSTLTVSNMSPEDSSIYLCSSGTENKETQYFGPGTRLLVL.

The V gene is TRBV6-1, the J gene TRBJ1-2; D is unclear. This CDR3 region has 12 residues. CDR1 is MNHNS, CDR2 SASEGT, per germline. Trimming pared 8 bases from V and 6 bases from J, leaving 13 bases between. The CDR3 loop reads CASGNFADGYTF. The CDR3, as DNA: TGTGCCAGCGGTAATTTTGCGGATGGCTACACCTTC.

Turning to this clone: One end of the junction fails to match germline, which may point to a read error. The chain joins TRBV7-7 to TRBJ2-1; D is unresolved. Germline CDR1 and CDR2: SSHAT and FNYEAQ (reference sequence). The CDR3 runs to 15 residues. This CDR3 reads CASSPDLNSYNEQFF. DNA of the CDR3: TGTGCTAGCAGCCCAGACCTTAACTCCTACAATGAGCAGTTCTTC.